What follows are 8 T cell receptor beta chains derived from one specimen sequenced in a study of human T cells and chemical hapten exposure. In TCRdb, the RACE reads were re-called with MiXCR into one record per CDR3 protein. The sample lists about 82,000 distinct CDR3 sequences; 10% to 15% were seen once. Specified time point: patch test 3, about 24 weeks after DPC sensitization. Treatment specified: therapeutic diphenylcyclopropenone sensitization with weekly scalp DPC. The starting material was whole blood, obtained in connection with sensitization to the hapten diphenylcyclopropenone (DPC). These TCRs come from a woman in her 50s with alopecia areata. Some clones in this sample may be carry-over from other donors' samples.

This clonotype was seen only a few times. The chain links TRBV5-4 to TRBJ1-3, with 12 bases matching TRBD1. V trimming: 5 bases; J trimming: 4 bases; junction bases outside the gene matches: 10. The CDR3 is 17 residues long. Germline loops: CDR1 SGHNT, CDR2 YYREEE (reference sequence). The CDR3 loop reads CASSYLRDRGLGNTIYF. The CDR3 region has the DNA TGTGCCAGCAGTTATCTCCGGGACAGGGGGCTAGGAAACACCATATATTTT.

The V gene is TRBV18, the J gene TRBJ2-2; 8 bases match TRBD1. V lost 5 bases to trimming and J lost 6 bases; unmatched junction nucleotides: 2. The CDR3 totals 13 residues. Looked up from germline, CDR1 is KGHSH and CDR2 is LQKENI. CDR3 coding DNA: TGTGCCAGCTCAACGACAGGGGCCGGGGAGCTGTTTTTT. Its translation is CASSTTGAGELFF.

This clonotype was observed a handful of times. This rearrangement joins TRBV5-5 to TRBJ1-4, with 9 bases fitting TRBD1. V trimming: 3 bases; J trimming: 5 bases; junction bases outside the gene matches: 5. The CDR3 totals 15 residues. The germline gives CDR1 SGHKS, CDR2 YYEKEE (reference sequence). CDR3 DNA: TGTGCCAGCAGCTCCGAGACAGGGGGAAATGAAAAACTGTTTTTT. As protein: CASSSETGGNEKLFF.

V and J are TRBV2 and TRBJ2-1; 7 positions match TRBD2. There are 14 residues in the CDR3. V was clipped by 2 bases and J by 2 bases; unmatched bases: 0. Germline V gives CDR1 SNHLY, CDR2 FYNNEI. The CDR3 loop reads CASSELAAYNEQFF. The CDR3 coding sequence is TGTGCCAGCAGTGAACTAGCGGCCTACAATGAGCAGTTCTTC.

V and J are TRBV3-1 and TRBJ2-7, with 7 bases aligning to TRBD2. Losses at the gene ends were 1 base for V and 2 bases for J; bases not matched to a gene: 5. This CDR3 has 15 amino acids. The germline CDR1 and CDR2 sequences are LGHDT and YNNKEL (reference sequence). The CDR3 reads CASSQVGGRAYEQYF. The CDR3 DNA sequence: TGTGCCAGCAGCCAAGTTGGTGGGAGGGCCTACGAGCAGTACTTC.

This clonotype showed up many times. V and J are TRBV14 and TRBJ1-1, with TRBD1 matching 8 bases. V was pared by 5 bases and J by 0 bases, with 5 bases of the junction left unmatched. Germline loops: CDR1 SGHDN, CDR2 FVKESK. The length of the CDR3 is 15 residues. The CDR3 sequence: CASSKRTGLNTEAFF. CDR3 DNA: TGTGCCAGCAGCAAACGGACAGGGCTGAACACTGAAGCTTTCTTT.

This chain uses TRBV14 with TRBJ2-2, with 9 nucleotides matching TRBD2. V gave up 3 bases and J gave up 5 bases; unmatched junction bases: 1. Germline V gene data show CDR1 as SGHDN and CDR2 as FVKESK. This CDR3 region has 14 residues. The CDR3 DNA follows: TGTGCCAGCAGCCATCTAGCGGGAACCGGGGAGCTGTTTTTT. Protein: CASSHLAGTGELFF.

This clonotype was recorded at least ten times. V and J are TRBV29-1 and TRBJ1-1; D might be TRBD1 (5 bases). The length of the CDR3 is 10 residues. Trimming took 3 bases from V and 7 from J, leaving 6 bases between them. CDR1 is SQVTM and CDR2 is ANQGSEA in the germline V gene. CDR3 sequence: CSVDQGEAFF. The CDR3 DNA is TGCAGCGTTGATCAGGGTGAAGCTTTCTTT.